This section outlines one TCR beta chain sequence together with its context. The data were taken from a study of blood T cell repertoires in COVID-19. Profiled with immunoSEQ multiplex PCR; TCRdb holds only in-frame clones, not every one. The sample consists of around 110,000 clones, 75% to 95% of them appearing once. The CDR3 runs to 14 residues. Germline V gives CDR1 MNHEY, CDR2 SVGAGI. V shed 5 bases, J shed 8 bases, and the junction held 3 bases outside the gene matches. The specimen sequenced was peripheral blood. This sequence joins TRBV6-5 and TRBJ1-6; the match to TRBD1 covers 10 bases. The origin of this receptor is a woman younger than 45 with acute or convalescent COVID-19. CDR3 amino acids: CASSRTGGDSPLHF. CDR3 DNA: TGTGCCAGCAGTCGGACAGGGGGAGATTCACCCCTCCACTTT.